Listed here are 21 T cell receptor beta chains from one sample, sequenced in a study of early T cells in non-severe SARS-CoV-2 infection. TCRdb reprocessed the 5' RACE reads via MiXCR and lists one record per CDR3 protein. The table has about 46,000 distinct CDR3 sequences, around 10% seen once. This specimen consisted of whole blood, obtained at baseline. These receptor sequences come from an adult who was a healthcare worker with PCR-confirmed SARS-CoV-2 infection or an uninfected control (not recorded which).

This clonotype was detected only a few times. The rearrangement joins TRBV5-1 to TRBJ2-1; TRBD2 matches 13 bases. Per germline, CDR1 SGHRS and CDR2 YFSETQ. This CDR3 spans 14 amino acids. V shed 2 bases and J 13 bases; nucleotides not matched to a gene: 6. Written as DNA, the CDR3 is TGCGCCAGCAGCTTCGGGACTAGCGGGGAAGGTCAGTTCTTC. It encodes CASSFGTSGEGQFF.

The rearrangement uses TRBV7-8 and TRBJ2-7; 9 bases map to TRBD1. Germline loops: CDR1 SGHVS, CDR2 FQNEAQ. Germline trimming cut 5 bases from V and 11 bases from J; bases unmatched to any gene: 10. The CDR3 has 13 amino acids. The CDR3 DNA follows: TGTGCCAGCAGCCCCCCGGGGAGGGACAGGGAGTACTTC. Translated: CASSPPGRDREYF.

The chain joins TRBV25-1 to TRBJ1-1, with D possibly TRBD1 on 5 matching bases. This CDR3 has 15 amino acids. Germline values: CDR1 MGHDK, CDR2 SYGVNS. Trimming pared 2 bases from V and 11 bases from J, leaving 21 bases between. Written as DNA, the CDR3 is TGTGCCAGCAGTGAACCAATCGGGACCCTCGGTGGCGCTTTCTTT. Translation gives CASSEPIGTLGGAFF.

This clonotype has a handful of counts. The chain links TRBV3-1 to TRBJ2-5; the D gene is possibly TRBD2 (6 bases). CDR3 length: 15 amino acids. CDR1 LGHDT and CDR2 YNNKEL come from the germline V gene (reference sequence). V lost 4 bases, J lost 5 bases, and 17 bases lay in between. CDR3 protein: CASSPGTSEVETQYF. Written as DNA, the CDR3 is TGTGCCAGCAGCCCAGGGACTTCTGAAGTGGAGACCCAGTACTTC.

Many counts were recorded for this clonotype. This sequence joins TRBV20-1 and TRBJ1-2, with a tentative D call TRBD1 (6 bases). In germline, CDR1 is DFQATT, CDR2 SNEGSKA (reference sequence). The CDR3 is made up of 16 amino acids. V lost 4 bases and J 3 bases, leaving 21 bases between the germline ends. CDR3 bases: TGCAGTGCTAAACTATCGACGGACAGCGCGGACTATGGCTACACCTTC. Amino acids: CSAKLSTDSADYGYTF.

This clonotype showed up many times. The chain combines TRBV7-8 with TRBJ2-3; 11 nucleotides line up with TRBD1. The CDR3 has 17 amino acids. Germline V lookup: CDR1 SGHVS, CDR2 FQNEAQ. The ends lost 2 bases at V and 3 bases at J; junction bases unmatched: 7. CDR3 coding DNA: TGTGCCAGCAGCTTATGGGGAGGGACAGGGGGAACAGATACGCAGTATTTT. It specifies CASSLWGGTGGTDTQYF.

This sequence joins TRBV6-6 and TRBJ2-7; 10 bases are shared with TRBD2. V lost 0 bases and J lost 2; bases outside the gene matches: 10. The germline gives CDR1 MNHNY, CDR2 SVGAGI (reference sequence). This CDR3 contains 18 residues. The CDR3 DNA reads as TGTGCCAGCAGTTACTCGATAGGGGCTAGCGGGAGACCCTACGAGCAGTACTTC. It is translated as CASSYSIGASGRPYEQYF.

This clonotype was seen just once. This chain joins TRBV2 and TRBJ2-1, with 10 bases matching TRBD2. V lost 4 bases, J lost 11 bases, and 11 bases stayed unmatched. Germline values: CDR1 SNHLY, CDR2 FYNNEI. The CDR3 is made up of 15 amino acids. The CDR3 coding sequence is TGTGCCAGCAGTGTATTAGCGGGAGGCCAAGGGAAGCAGTTCTTC. Translated, it gives CASSVLAGGQGKQFF. The entire variable domain, with the rest obtained from reference TRBV2 and TRBJ2-1, is as follows: EPEVTQTPSHQVTQMGQEVILRCVPISNHLYFYWYRQILGQKVEFLVSFYNNEISEKSEIFDDQFSVERPDGSNFTLKIRSTKLEDSAMYFCASSVLAGGQGKQFFGPGTRLTVL.

This clonotype has more than one count but fewer than ten. This chain links TRBV10-2 with TRBJ2-3; D unresolved. V dropped 7 bases and J dropped 0 bases, with 11 bases sitting between them. This CDR3 spans 14 amino acids. Germline CDR1 is WSHSY and CDR2 is SAAADI. In DNA form, the CDR3 reads TGCGCCAGCACCGAAGGTTTTAGCACAGATACGCAGTATTTT. Protein product: CASTEGFSTDTQYF.

This clonotype showed up many times. The CDR3 DNA follows: TGCGCCAGCAGCTTGACTAGCGGGAGAGTCACAGATACGCAGTATTTT. Its protein is CASSLTSGRVTDTQYF. The chain carries TRBV5-1 and TRBJ2-3, with TRBD2 matching 11 bases. With V trimmed by 1 base and J by 2 bases, 3 bases remained unmatched. CDR1 SGHRS and CDR2 YFSETQ come from the germline V gene. The CDR3 is made up of 16 amino acids.

The chain combines TRBV3-1 with TRBJ2-1; a weak D match, TRBD2 (5 bases). The CDR3 has 14 amino acids. Germline V gives CDR1 LGHDT, CDR2 YNNKEL (reference sequence). The V gene lost 6 bases and the J gene lost 9 bases, with 18 bases spanning the gap. CDR3 sequence: CASSRISPGIEQFF. The CDR3 DNA follows: TGTGCCAGCAGTCGCATATCCCCGGGAATTGAGCAGTTCTTC.

This clonotype was detected many times. J is TRBJ2-5 and V is TRBV5-6; a possible D gene is TRBD2 (5 bases). V lost 1 base and J 1 base, leaving 17 bases between the germline ends. The CDR3 has 17 amino acids. The germline gives CDR1 SGHDT, CDR2 YYEEEE. CDR3: CASSLPSRAAIQETQYF. In nucleotides, the CDR3 is TGTGCCAGCAGCTTGCCATCGAGGGCGGCGATCCAAGAGACCCAGTACTTC.

This chain connects TRBV11-2 to TRBJ2-7; possibly TRBD2 for D (6 bases). V lost 5 bases to trimming and J lost 9 bases, with 14 bases between them. The germline V gene encodes CDR1 SGHAT and CDR2 FQNNGV. The CDR3 has 12 residues. The CDR3 DNA follows: TGTGCCAGCAGCCGCCCCGGGGGAGGGCAGTACTTC. Its translation: CASSRPGGGQYF.

This clonotype was seen ten or more times. This rearrangement joins TRBV6-2 or TRBV6-3 to TRBJ2-7; D could derive from TRBD1 or TRBD2 (5 bases each). Germline V gene sequence: CDR1 MNHEY, CDR2 SVGEGT. Trimming cost V 6 bases and J 2 bases, with 14 bases left between them. CDR3 length equals 14 residues. The CDR3 DNA reads TGTGCCAGCAGAGTTACGGGGCAGACCTACGAGCAGTACTTC. This sequence encodes CASRVTGQTYEQYF.

The chain uses TRBV6-1 and TRBJ1-6, with D tentatively TRBD1 (5 bases). The CDR3 runs 16 residues. The germline V and J ends were trimmed by 8 bases and 6 bases, with 20 bases remaining between them. Germline V gene data show CDR1 as MNHNS and CDR2 as SASEGT. The CDR3 sequence is CASSPRRAGRNSPLHF. The DNA for the CDR3 is TGTGCCAGCTCACCCCGGAGGGCAGGGCGTAATTCACCCCTCCACTTT.

This clonotype was seen many times. The V call is TRBV3-1, the J call TRBJ2-7, with D unresolved. CDR3 size: 13 residues. Trimming left V 4 bases short and J 1 base short, with 8 bases between. Germline CDR1 and CDR2: LGHDT and YNNKEL (reference sequence). The chain's CDR3 is CASSPTLSYEQYF. DNA for the CDR3: TGTGCCAGCAGCCCGACACTTTCCTACGAGCAGTACTTC.

This clonotype was counted ten times or more. This chain uses TRBV6-2 or TRBV6-3 with TRBJ2-5; TRBD1 might be the D (5 bases). There are 14 residues in the CDR3. The ends were cut back, 4 bases at V and 5 bases at J, with 14 bases in the middle. Germline V lookup: CDR1 MNHEY, CDR2 SVGEGT. CDR3 residues: CASSLAGQEETQYF. In nucleotides, the CDR3 is TGTGCCAGCAGTTTAGCAGGGCAGGAGGAGACCCAGTACTTC.

V and J are TRBV3-1 and TRBJ1-1, with D perhaps matching TRBD1 (6 bases). Germline V lookup: CDR1 LGHDT, CDR2 YNNKEL (reference sequence). Trimming cost V 6 bases and J 1 base, with 9 bases left between them. This CDR3 region has 13 residues. This CDR3 is CASRGTSNTEAFF. CDR3 DNA sequence: TGTGCCAGCAGAGGGACATCGAACACTGAAGCTTTCTTT.

This clonotype was observed a single time. The rearrangement links TRBV30 to TRBJ2-3; TRBD2 matches at 9 bases. V trimming: 0 bases; J trimming: 6 bases; junction bases outside the gene matches: 7. Per the germline V gene, CDR1 is GTSNPN and CDR2 is SVGIG (reference sequence). This CDR3 comprises 15 residues. This CDR3 is CAWSVLAGSGDTQYF. As DNA, the CDR3 is TGTGCCTGGAGTGTCCTAGCGGGGAGTGGGGATACGCAGTATTTT. Full variable domain (outside the CDR3, taken from reference TRBV30 and TRBJ2-3): SQTIHQWPATLVQPVGSPLSLECTVEGTSNPNLYWYRQAAGRGLQLLFYSVGIGQISSEVPQNLSASRPQDRQFILSSKKLLLSDSGFYLCAWSVLAGSGDTQYFGPGTRLTVL.

This clonotype showed up just a few times. The chain combines TRBV6-5 with TRBJ2-7, with D unresolved. The CDR3 contains 15 residues. Per the germline V gene, CDR1 is MNHEY and CDR2 is SVGAGI. Trimming stripped 0 bases from V and 0 bases from J, with 9 bases between. CDR3 nucleotides: TGTGCCAGCAGTTACTCCTCAGCCAGCTCCTACGAGCAGTACTTC. Protein product: CASSYSSASSYEQYF.

This clonotype occurred many times. This chain links TRBV4-3 with TRBJ1-1, with D tentatively TRBD1 (5 bases). The V end was cut by 6 bases, the J end by 6 bases, with 20 bases between. This CDR3 is built from 15 residues. Germline loops: CDR1 LGHNA, CDR2 YSLEER. The DNA of the CDR3 is TGCGCCAGCAGTTCGGGGGTGAAAAAAAGGTCTGAAGCTTTCTTT. As protein: CASSSGVKKRSEAFF.